This record looks at one T cell receptor (beta chain) sequence and its context. The source of the sample is a study of CD8+ T cells in alopecia areata. The overall study: Oral tofacitinib (5 to 10 mg twice daily) was administered to treated patients.

The authors extracted RNA and reverse transcribed it into cDNA as the sequencing template. The table came from immunoSEQ multiplex PCR; TCRdb's copy has only in-frame clones and leaves some out. The data hold fewer than 250,000 clones, with 57% observed a single time. CD4+ and CD8+ T cells were sorted from PBMCs stained for CD3, CD4 and CD8. The CDR3 is 12 amino acids. CDR1 and CDR2 (germline): MNHNS, SASEGT. The V gene lost 6 bases and the J gene lost 0 bases, with 6 bases spanning the gap. Material: CD4+ T cells sorted from blood, obtained at week 0. The chain carries TRBV6-1 and TRBJ2-7; tentatively, D is TRBD2 (6 bases). The clonotype comes from a human donor with alopecia areata. CDR3 amino acids: CASREGSYEQYF. The CDR3 bases are TGTGCCAGCAGGGAGGGCTCCTACGAGCAGTACTTC.